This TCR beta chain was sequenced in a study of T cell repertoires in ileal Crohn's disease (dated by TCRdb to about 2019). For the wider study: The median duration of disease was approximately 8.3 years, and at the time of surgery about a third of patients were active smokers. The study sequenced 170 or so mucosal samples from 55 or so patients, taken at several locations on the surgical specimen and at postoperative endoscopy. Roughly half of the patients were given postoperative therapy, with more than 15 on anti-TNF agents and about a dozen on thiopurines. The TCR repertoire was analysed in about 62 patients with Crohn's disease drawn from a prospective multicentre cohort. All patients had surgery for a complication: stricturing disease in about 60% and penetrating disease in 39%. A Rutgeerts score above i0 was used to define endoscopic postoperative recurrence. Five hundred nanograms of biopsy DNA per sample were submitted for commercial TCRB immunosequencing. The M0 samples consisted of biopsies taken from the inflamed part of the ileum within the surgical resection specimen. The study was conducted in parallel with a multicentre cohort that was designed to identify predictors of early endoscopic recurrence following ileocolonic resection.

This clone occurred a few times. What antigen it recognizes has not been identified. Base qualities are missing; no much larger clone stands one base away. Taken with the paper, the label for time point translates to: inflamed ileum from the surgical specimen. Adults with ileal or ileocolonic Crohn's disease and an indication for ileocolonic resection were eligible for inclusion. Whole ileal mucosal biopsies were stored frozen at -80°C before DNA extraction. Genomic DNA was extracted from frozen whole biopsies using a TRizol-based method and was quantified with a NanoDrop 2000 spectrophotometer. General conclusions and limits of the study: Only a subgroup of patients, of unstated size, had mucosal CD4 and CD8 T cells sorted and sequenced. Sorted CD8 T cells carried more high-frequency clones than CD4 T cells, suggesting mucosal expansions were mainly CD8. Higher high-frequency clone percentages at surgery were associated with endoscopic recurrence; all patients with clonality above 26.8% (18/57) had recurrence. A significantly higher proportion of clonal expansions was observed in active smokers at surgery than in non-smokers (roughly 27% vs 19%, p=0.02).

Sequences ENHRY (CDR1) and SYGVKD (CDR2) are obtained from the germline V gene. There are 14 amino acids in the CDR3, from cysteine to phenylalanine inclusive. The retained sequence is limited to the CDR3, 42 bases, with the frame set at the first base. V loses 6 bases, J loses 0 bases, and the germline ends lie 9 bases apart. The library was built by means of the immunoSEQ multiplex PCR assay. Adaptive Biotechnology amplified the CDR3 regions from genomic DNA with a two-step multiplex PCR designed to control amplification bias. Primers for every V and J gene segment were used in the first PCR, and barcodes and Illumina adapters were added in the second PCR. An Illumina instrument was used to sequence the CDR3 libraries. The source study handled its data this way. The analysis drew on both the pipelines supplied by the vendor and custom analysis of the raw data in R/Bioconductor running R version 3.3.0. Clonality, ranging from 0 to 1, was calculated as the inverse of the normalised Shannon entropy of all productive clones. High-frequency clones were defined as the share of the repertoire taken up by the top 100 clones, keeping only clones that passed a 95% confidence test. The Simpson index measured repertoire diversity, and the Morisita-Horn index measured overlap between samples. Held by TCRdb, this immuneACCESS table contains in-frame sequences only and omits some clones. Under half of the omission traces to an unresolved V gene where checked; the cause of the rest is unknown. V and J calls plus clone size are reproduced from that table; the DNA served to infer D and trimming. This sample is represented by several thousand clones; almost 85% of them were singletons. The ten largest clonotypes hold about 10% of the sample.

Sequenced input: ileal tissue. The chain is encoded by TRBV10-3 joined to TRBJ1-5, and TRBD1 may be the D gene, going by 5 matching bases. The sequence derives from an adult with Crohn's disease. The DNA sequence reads TGTGCCATCAGGGCCGACAGTAGCAATCAGCCCCAGCATTTT. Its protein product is CAIRADSSNQPQHF.